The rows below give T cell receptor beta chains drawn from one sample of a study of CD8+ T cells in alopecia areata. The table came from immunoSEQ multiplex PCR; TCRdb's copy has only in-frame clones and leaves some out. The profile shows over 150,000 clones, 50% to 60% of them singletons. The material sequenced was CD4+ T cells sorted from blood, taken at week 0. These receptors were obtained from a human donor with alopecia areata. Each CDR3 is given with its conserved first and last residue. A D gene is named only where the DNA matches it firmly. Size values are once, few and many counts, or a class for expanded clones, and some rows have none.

CASSLFTGGAYEQYF TGTGCCAGCAGCTTATTTACTGGGGGAGCCTACGAGCAGTACTTC TRBV11-3 - TRBJ2-7 few
CASSSMNRGGEETQYF TGCGCCAGCAGCTCGATGAACAGGGGAGGGGAAGAGACCCAGTACTTC TRBV5-1 - TRBJ2-5 -
CAWSPRGEKLFF TGTGCCTGGAGTCCGAGAGGAGAAAAACTGTTTTTT TRBV30 - TRBJ1-4 few
CASSVGAYEQYF TGCGCCAGCAGCGTCGGGGCCTACGAGCAGTACTTC TRBV5-1 - TRBJ2-7 -
CATSRPSLGQETQYF TGTGCCACCAGCAGACCATCTCTGGGCCAAGAGACCCAGTACTTC TRBV15 - TRBJ2-5 -
CASRPRTGQETQYF TGCGCCAGCAGACCCCGCACGGGGCAAGAGACCCAGTACTTC TRBV5-1 - TRBJ2-5 -
CASSAGETQYF TGTGCCAGCAGTGCCGGGGAGACCCAGTACTTC TRBV6-5 - TRBJ2-5 once
CASSHRESNQPQHF TGTGCCAGCAGCCACCGGGAGAGCAATCAGCCCCAGCATTTT TRBV6-5 - TRBJ1-5 -
CASSLSGGYSPLHF TGTGCCAGCAGCCTGTCCGGGGGGTATTCACCCCTCCACTTT TRBV11-1 - TRBJ1-6 -
CAWGEDYSEQYF TGTGCCTGGGGCGAAGACTACTCCGAGCAGTACTTC TRBV30 - TRBJ2-7 -
CASSLRGPGTDTQYF TGTGCCAGCAGTCTCCGGGGGCCGGGCACAGATACGCAGTATTTT TRBV5-6 - TRBJ2-3 few
CAMAHGQGREETQYF TGTGCCATGGCCCATGGGCAGGGGAGGGAAGAGACCCAGTACTTC TRBV10-3 - TRBJ2-5 -
CASSQYTGMDRGILQPQHF TGCGCCAGCAGCCAATACACGGGGATGGACAGGGGTATATTGCAGCCCCAGCATTTT TRBV4-1 TRBD1 TRBJ1-5 -
CAISESNAGPRDRNNYEQYF TGTGCCATCAGTGAGTCGAATGCCGGCCCCCGGGACAGGAATAATTACGAGCAGTACTTC TRBV10-3 TRBD1 TRBJ2-7 -
CASSLGPSSYEQYF TGCGCCAGCAGCTTGGGGCCAAGCTCCTACGAGCAGTACTTC TRBV5-1 - TRBJ2-7 -
CASRRGRGHSPLHF TGTGCCAGCAGACGGGGGAGGGGTCATTCACCCCTCCACTTT TRBV5-6 - TRBJ1-6 once
CASSPPGVAGDEQYF TGTGCCAGCAGTCCCCCGGGGGTAGCGGGGGACGAGCAGTACTTC TRBV6-5 TRBD2 TRBJ2-7 -
CASSLGRDYGYTF TGTGCCAGCAGCTTAGGCAGGGACTATGGCTACACCTTC TRBV7-8 - TRBJ1-2 -
CASNRWGEQYF TGTGCCAGCAACCGTTGGGGCGAGCAGTATTTT TRBV7-9 - TRBJ2-3 -
CASSEAGQGPYEQYF TGTGCCAGCAGTGAAGCGGGACAGGGGCCTTACGAGCAGTACTTC TRBV6-1 TRBD1 TRBJ2-7 -